Listed here are 24 T cell receptor beta chains from one sample, sequenced in a study of blood T cell repertoires in COVID-19. TCRdb's table, derived via immunoSEQ multiplex PCR, lists solely in-frame clones and lacks some. Found here are around 130,000 clones, about 83% of them singletons; the top ten hold more than 9.5%. The sample taken for sequencing was peripheral blood. The receptors here all came from a man aged 35-49 years with active or convalescent COVID-19.

CDR3 sequence: CSVEGSGGLYEQYF. For the CDR3, the DNA is TGCAGCGTTGAAGGGTCGGGGGGGCTGTACGAGCAGTACTTC. The V and J genes are TRBV29-1 and TRBJ2-7, with TRBD2 identical over 8 bases. V trimming: 1 base; J trimming: 4 bases; junction bases outside the gene matches: 6. The CDR3 has 14 residues. Germline-derived CDR1 and CDR2 are SQVTM and ANQGSEA.

The chain joins TRBV29-1 to TRBJ1-1; D possibly corresponds to TRBD1 (5 bases). With 3 bases removed from V and 2 bases from J, the gap between germline ends came to 10 bases. Germline assignment: CDR1 SQVTM and CDR2 ANQGSEA. This CDR3 region has 13 residues. The CDR3 sequence: CSVDPQGNTEAFF. The DNA of the CDR3 is TGCAGCGTTGACCCGCAGGGTAACACTGAAGCTTTCTTT.

The chain couples TRBV5-4 to TRBJ2-1; D might be TRBD1 (5 bases). V shed 4 bases and J shed 9 bases, with 11 bases lying between them. The length of the CDR3 is 12 residues. CDR1 and CDR2 from the germline V gene are SGHNT and YYREEE (reference sequence). The CDR3 reads CASSASGFEQFF. CDR3 sequence (DNA): TGTGCCAGCAGCGCCTCAGGGTTTGAGCAGTTCTTC. Combining the CDR3 with reference TRBV5-4 and TRBJ2-1 gives the whole variable domain ETGVTQSPTHLIKTRGQQVTLRCSSQSGHNTVSWYQQALGQGPQFIFQYYREEENGRGNFPPRFSGLQFPNYSSELNVNALELDDSALYLCASSASGFEQFFGPGTRLTVL.

The rearrangement links TRBV5-1 to TRBJ2-3; D not resolved. Germline V gene lookup returns CDR1 SGHRS and CDR2 YFSETQ. V lost 3 bases, J lost 9 bases, and 17 bases lay in between. The CDR3 sequence is 14 residues long. This CDR3 reads CASSSTQTWQTQYF. In DNA, the CDR3 is TGCGCCAGCAGCTCTACCCAGACATGGCAGACGCAGTATTTT.

The chain combines TRBV11-2 with TRBJ1-4, with D unclear. Germline CDR1 SGHAT, CDR2 FQNNGV. The CDR3 loop spans 14 amino acids. Deletions cut 5 bases from V and 7 bases from J, with 14 bases between. Here the CDR3 DNA reads TGTGCCAGCAGCGTACAGTTTCGTGGTGAAAAACTGTTTTTT. Translating it yields CASSVQFRGEKLFF.

The V gene is TRBV12-3 or TRBV12-4, the J gene TRBJ2-2; weak D call: TRBD2 (5 bases). Trimming took off 1 base at V and 8 bases at J, with 8 bases between the two ends. The CDR3 is 13 amino acids. The CDR3 sequence is CASSLERAGELFF. As DNA, the CDR3 is TGTGCCAGCAGTTTAGAGAGGGCTGGGGAGCTGTTTTTT.

J is TRBJ2-7 and V is TRBV25-1; 8 bases agree with TRBD1. J gave up 6 bases and V 8 bases, and 9 bases lay outside the gene matches. The CDR3 runs to 13 residues. Germline CDR1 is MGHDK and CDR2 is SYGVNS. The DNA for the CDR3 is TGTGCCAGCGGGGACAGGAATCCCTCCGAGCAGTACTTC. Translating gives CASGDRNPSEQYF.

The chain has TRBV5-4 and TRBJ2-1; a weak D match, TRBD1 (6 bases). Trimming pared 4 bases from V and 1 base from J, leaving 12 bases between. This CDR3 region has 15 residues. Germline V lookup: CDR1 SGHNT, CDR2 YYREEE (reference sequence). CDR3 sequence: CASSIAGESYNEQFF. DNA of the CDR3: TGTGCCAGCAGCATCGCAGGGGAATCCTACAATGAGCAGTTCTTC.

This chain connects TRBV4-1 to TRBJ1-1; perhaps TRBD1 as D (6 bases). This CDR3 is 16 amino acids long. The germline V gene encodes CDR1 MGHRA and CDR2 YSYEKL. V lost 0 bases and J lost 0, with 11 bases in between. The CDR3 region has the DNA TGCGCCAGCAGCCAAGATCCACAGGGTGTGAACACTGAAGCTTTCTTT. Its protein is CASSQDPQGVNTEAFF.

The CDR3: CASSLEGVGTEAFF. The CDR3, as DNA: TGCGCCAGCAGCTTGGAAGGGGTGGGCACTGAAGCTTTCTTT. This chain connects TRBV5-1 to TRBJ1-1; possibly TRBD1 for D (5 bases). Germline CDR1 and CDR2: SGHRS and YFSETQ. CDR3 length: 14 residues. Trimming pared 0 bases from V and 4 bases from J, leaving 10 bases between.

The V and J genes are TRBV3-1 (or the pseudogene TRBV3-2) and TRBJ2-5, with a tentative D call TRBD2 (7 bases). The CDR3 covers 17 residues. Between the trimmed V and J ends, which lost 1 base and 3 bases, there was a span of 18 bases. Germline V gene lookup returns CDR1 LGHDT and CDR2 YNNKEL (reference sequence). The CDR3: CASSQGGASGAEETQYF. The CDR3, as DNA: TGTGCCAGCAGCCAAGGGGGGGCTAGCGGCGCCGAAGAGACCCAGTACTTC.

In its sample, this clone was seen a few times. The same CDR3 also results from other DNA sequences found in this sample. This rearrangement joins TRBV18 to TRBJ1-2; no firm D call. V was shortened by 2 bases and J by 2 bases, with 6 bases between the two germline ends. The CDR3 runs 13 residues. CDR1 and CDR2 from the germline V gene are KGHSH and LQKENI. CDR3 in DNA: TGTGCCAGCTCACCAGGAGGCAACTATGGCTACACCTTC. This translates into CASSPGGNYGYTF.

The chain links TRBV7-2 to TRBJ1-4; D perhaps matches TRBD1 (6 bases). Trimming shortened V by 5 bases and J by 7 bases, and 8 bases separated the two germline ends. The CDR3 runs 12 residues. CDR1 SGHTA and CDR2 FQGNSA come from the germline V gene. CDR3 loop: CASSQGSEKLFF. The CDR3 DNA sequence: TGTGCCAGCAGCCAGGGGAGTGAAAAACTGTTTTTT.

This clone has a single count. This sequence joins TRBV27 and TRBJ2-3; D ambiguous. The germline V and J ends were trimmed by 5 bases and 6 bases, with 12 bases remaining between them. Germline V gene sequence: CDR1 MNHEY, CDR2 SMNVEV (reference sequence). The CDR3 is 13 residues long. CDR3 bases: TGTGCCAGCAGTCCCCTGAACCGGGATACGCAGTATTTT. Amino acid sequence: CASSPLNRDTQYF.

This clone was seen a single time. The rearrangement joins TRBV15 to TRBJ2-7; 10 nucleotides line up with TRBD2. The CDR3 runs 16 residues. Germline V lookup: CDR1 LNHNV, CDR2 YYDKDF (reference sequence). The trim removed 3 bases at V and 2 bases at J, leaving 7 bases unmatched. CDR3 amino acids: CATSRGASGGTYEQYF. The CDR3 coding sequence is TGTGCCACCAGCAGGGGGGCTAGCGGGGGAACCTACGAGCAGTACTTC.

This clone has a handful of counts. The V gene is TRBV21-1, the J gene TRBJ1-5; the table's D call, TRBD1, was not checked against the DNA. TRBV21-1 is a known pseudogene. The CDR3 loop spans 14 amino acids. In DNA form, the CDR3 reads TGTGCCAGCAGCAAAGGACAGGGGGCGGAGCCCCAGCATTTT. Translation gives CASSKGQGAEPQHF.

This sequence joins TRBV7-8 and TRBJ1-3, with D possibly being TRBD1 (5 bases). The V and J ends lost 1 base and 0 bases respectively, with 10 bases between them. The CDR3 consists of 16 residues. Germline loops: CDR1 SGHVS, CDR2 FQNEAQ. The CDR3 region has the DNA TGTGCCAGCAGCTTAGGGGGCTGGAGCTCTGGAAACACCATATATTTT. It translates to CASSLGGWSSGNTIYF.

The rearrangement joins TRBV25-1 to TRBJ2-5, with D perhaps matching TRBD1 (7 bases). CDR3 size: 15 residues. The germline V gene encodes CDR1 MGHDK and CDR2 SYGVNS. V shed 4 bases and J shed 5 bases, with 17 bases lying between them. The CDR3 DNA reads as TGTGCCAGCAGTGCCTCGACAGGGAGGCGCGAGACCCAGTACTTC. It codes for CASSASTGRRETQYF.

The chain has TRBV4-2 and TRBJ1-4, with 7 bases aligning to TRBD1. The CDR3 runs 15 residues. From germline, CDR1 is LGHNA and CDR2 YNFKEQ. Germline trimming cut 0 bases from V and 6 bases from J; bases unmatched to any gene: 4. Written as DNA, the CDR3 is TGTGCCAGCAGCCAAGAGGGACAGCAGGATGAAAAACTGTTTTTT. This sequence encodes CASSQEGQQDEKLFF.

This clone appeared many times. The chain carries TRBV6-5 and TRBJ2-2, with D possibly TRBD1 on 5 matching bases. V shed 9 bases and J shed 0 bases, with 8 bases lying between them. The CDR3 length is 13 residues. Germline V gives CDR1 MNHEY, CDR2 SVGAGI. In DNA, the CDR3 is TGTGCCAGTCGGACAACGAACACCGGGGAGCTGTTTTTT. This codes for CASRTTNTGELFF.

The chain recombines TRBV9 with TRBJ2-1; possible D gene TRBD2, 6 bases. Germline V gene sequence: CDR1 SGDLS, CDR2 YYNGEE. Trimming removed 1 base at V and 7 bases at J, with 15 bases between. This CDR3 spans 15 amino acids. The DNA for the CDR3 is TGTGCCAGCAGCGTATCCGGGGCCAGCGGGAATGAGCAGTTCTTC. Protein sequence: CASSVSGASGNEQFF.

This chain links TRBV21-1 with TRBJ2-5; the D segment call TRBD2 is taken from the table without a DNA check. TRBV21-1 is assigned pseudogene status. The CDR3 contains 11 residues. CDR3 in DNA: TGTGCCAGCAGCAAGCGGGAGACCCAGTACTTC. This sequence encodes CASSKRETQYF.

The chain combines TRBV15 with TRBJ2-5; TRBD1 aligns across 8 bases. The CDR3 is 16 residues long. V gave up 3 bases and J gave up 0 bases; unmatched junction bases: 6. Germline assignment: CDR1 LNHNV and CDR2 YYDKDF (reference sequence). This CDR3 reads CATSRLQGAYQETQYF. In nucleotides, the CDR3 is TGTGCCACCAGCAGGCTGCAGGGGGCGTACCAAGAGACCCAGTACTTC.

This clone has only a few counts. The V call is TRBV7-3, the J call TRBJ1-2; D ambiguous. V was shortened by 7 bases and J by 4 bases, with 4 bases between the two germline ends. The CDR3 is made up of 10 amino acids. Germline V CDR1 and CDR2: SGHTA, FQGTGA. CDR3 sequence: CASNSYGYTF. CDR3 nucleotide sequence: TGTGCCAGCAACTCCTATGGCTACACCTTC.